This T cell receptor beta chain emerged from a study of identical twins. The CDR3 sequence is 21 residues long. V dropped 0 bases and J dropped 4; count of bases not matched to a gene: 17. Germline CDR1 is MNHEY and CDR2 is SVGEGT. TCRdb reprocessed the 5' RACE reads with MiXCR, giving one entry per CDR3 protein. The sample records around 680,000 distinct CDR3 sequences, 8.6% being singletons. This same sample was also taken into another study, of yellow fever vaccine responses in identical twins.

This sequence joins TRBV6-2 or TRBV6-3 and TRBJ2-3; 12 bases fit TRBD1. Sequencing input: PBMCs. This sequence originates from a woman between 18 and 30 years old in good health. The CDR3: CASSYSAGQGAAMGRADTQYF. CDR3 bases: TGTGCCAGCAGTTACTCGGCGGGACAGGGGGCCGCAATGGGACGTGCAGATACGCAGTATTTT.